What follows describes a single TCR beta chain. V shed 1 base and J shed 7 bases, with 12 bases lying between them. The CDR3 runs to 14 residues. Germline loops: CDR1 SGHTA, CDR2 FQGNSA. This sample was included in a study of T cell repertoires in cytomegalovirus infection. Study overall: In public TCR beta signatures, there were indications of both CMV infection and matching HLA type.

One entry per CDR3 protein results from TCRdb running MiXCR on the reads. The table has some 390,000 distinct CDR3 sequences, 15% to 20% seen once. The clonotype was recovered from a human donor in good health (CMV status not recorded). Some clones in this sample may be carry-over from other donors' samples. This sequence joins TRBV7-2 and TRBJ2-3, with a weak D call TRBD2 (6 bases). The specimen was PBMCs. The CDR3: CASSLVGGINTQYF. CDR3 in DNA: TGTGCCAGCAGCTTAGTGGGAGGTATAAATACGCAGTATTTT.